The next 28 T cell receptor beta chains were all read from a single sample in a study of T cell repertoires in cytomegalovirus infection. These TCRs are of unknown antigen specificity. TCRdb ran MiXCR on the reads and lists one entry per CDR3 protein. Among 700,000 to 950,000 distinct CDR3 sequences listed, about 30% were seen once. The sequences come from cultured CD8+ T cells from PBMCs, collected from culture after CMV antigen stimulation. The receptors derive from a human donor in good health (CMV status not recorded). Some clones in this sample may be carry-over from other donors' samples.

This clonotype showed up just a few times. The rearrangement links TRBV5-8 to TRBJ2-7; possibly TRBD2 for D (5 bases). V dropped 1 base and J dropped 2 bases, with 16 bases sitting between them. The CDR3 is 16 residues long. CDR1 and CDR2 from the germline V gene are SGHTS and YDEGEE. The CDR3 nucleotides are TGTGCCAGCAGCTTGCCCCGTGGTAGCGAGCCCTACGAGCAGTACTTC. It is translated as CASSLPRGSEPYEQYF.

J is TRBJ2-7 and V is TRBV7-9; tentatively, D is TRBD2 (5 bases). The germline gives CDR1 SEHNR, CDR2 FQNEAQ (reference sequence). The V end lost 4 bases, the J end lost 5 bases, and 18 bases lay between the germline ends. The CDR3 covers 15 residues. CDR3 sequence reads: CASSSSRAPHHEQYF. The DNA of the CDR3 is TGTGCCAGCAGCTCTAGCCGGGCCCCGCATCACGAGCAGTACTTC.

The chain has TRBV7-6 and TRBJ2-3; the D gene is possibly TRBD2 (5 bases). This CDR3 is 15 amino acids long. CDR1 and CDR2 from the germline V gene are SGHVS and FNYEAQ. The V gene lost 2 bases and the J gene lost 3 bases, with 12 bases spanning the gap. The CDR3 here is CASSLYEGQTDTQYF. In DNA form, the CDR3 reads TGTGCCAGCAGCTTATATGAGGGCCAGACAGATACGCAGTATTTT.

This clonotype was recorded a few times. The chain combines TRBV28 with TRBJ1-2; possible D gene TRBD1, 6 bases. This CDR3 region has 16 residues. The germline V gene encodes CDR1 MDHEN and CDR2 SYDVKM. V was shortened by 1 base and J by 4 bases, with 16 bases between the two germline ends. For the CDR3, the DNA is TGTGCCAGCAGTTTATTCCCGCGGGGGGGGGCCTATGGCTACACCTTC. Translated: CASSLFPRGGAYGYTF.

This clonotype has just a few counts. The V call is TRBV12-3 or TRBV12-4, the J call TRBJ2-1; TRBD1 matches 9 bases. Trimming at V came to 5 bases and at J to 0 bases, leaving 8 bases not matched to a gene. The CDR3 contains 17 residues. This CDR3 is CASSHRDRVYSYNEQFF. The CDR3 nucleotides are TGTGCCAGCAGTCACCGGGACAGGGTATACTCCTACAATGAGCAGTTCTTC.

V is TRBV12-3 or TRBV12-4 and J is TRBJ2-5; 8 positions match TRBD2. The CDR3 length is 13 residues. V shed 7 bases, J shed 4 bases, and the junction held 5 bases outside the gene matches. The CDR3 DNA sequence: TGTGCCAGCAACCGGGGGGGTGGAGAGACCCAGTACTTC. This codes for CASNRGGGETQYF.

This clonotype has more than one count but fewer than ten. The chain joins TRBV7-9 to TRBJ2-5, with D possibly matching TRBD2 (7 bases). V lost 1 base to trimming and J lost 4 bases, with 10 bases between them. The length of the CDR3 is 14 residues. Germline V gene sequence: CDR1 SEHNR, CDR2 FQNEAQ (reference sequence). The CDR3 region has the DNA TGTGCCAGCAGCTTAGGAGGGGGGGCAGAGACCCAGTACTTC. Translation: CASSLGGGAETQYF.

The chain has TRBV6-2 or TRBV6-3 and TRBJ2-2, with TRBD2 matching 9 bases. The V segment lost 4 bases and the J segment 8 bases; nucleotides outside the gene matches: 14. This CDR3 is built from 17 residues. Germline V gene lookup returns CDR1 MNHEY and CDR2 SVGEGT. CDR3 nucleotides: TGTGCCAGCAGTTCGTCTGCGGGGGGGCAAATCTCTGGGGAGCTGTTTTTT. It is translated as CASSSSAGGQISGELFF.

This chain connects TRBV11-3 to TRBJ2-2; TRBD2 matches at 13 bases. CDR3 length: 19 residues. The germline CDR1 and CDR2 sequences are SGHNT and YENEEA. Losses at the gene ends were 4 bases for V and 1 base for J; bases not matched to a gene: 9. The CDR3 region has the DNA TGTGCCAGCAGCTCCGGGACTAGCGGGGTTGAGGTGAACACCGGGGAGCTGTTTTTT. It is translated as CASSSGTSGVEVNTGELFF.

This clonotype was picked up a small number of times. The rearrangement links TRBV5-4 to TRBJ2-3; 10 nucleotides align to TRBD2. The CDR3 runs 16 residues. The V segment lost 3 bases and the J segment 3 bases; nucleotides outside the gene matches: 7. The germline V gene has CDR1 SGHNT and CDR2 YYREEE (reference sequence). CDR3 protein: CASSWTSGGATDTQYF. The DNA for the CDR3 is TGTGCCAGCAGCTGGACCAGCGGGGGGGCGACAGATACGCAGTATTTT.

The CDR3 bases are TGTGCCAGTAGTACATCGGTATCTATAGCCAAAAACATTCAGTACTTC. Protein product: CASSTSVSIAKNIQYF. The rearrangement joins TRBV19 to TRBJ2-4; no definite D call. The V gene's germline CDR1 is LNHDA and CDR2 SQIVND (reference sequence). The CDR3 sequence is 16 residues long. Trimming took 4 bases from V and 0 from J, leaving 13 bases between them.

The chain carries TRBV4-3 and TRBJ1-4; D gene unclear. V lost 0 bases to trimming and J lost 13 bases, with 12 bases between them. The CDR3 consists of 13 residues. Germline assignment: CDR1 LGHNA and CDR2 YSLEER. CDR3 region: CASSQERDVGLFF. As DNA, the CDR3 is TGCGCCAGCAGCCAAGAAAGAGATGTGGGACTGTTTTTT.

The rearrangement uses TRBV15 and TRBJ2-6; 9 bases line up with TRBD1. This CDR3 has 19 amino acids. V was clipped by 4 bases and J by 2 bases; unmatched bases: 12. Looked up from germline, CDR1 is LNHNV and CDR2 is YYDKDF (reference sequence). The CDR3 nucleotides are TGTGCCACCAGCATTACGGACAGGGGCGCTTTGGCTGGGGCCAACGTCCTGACTTTC. As protein: CATSITDRGALAGANVLTF.

At least ten counts were recorded for this clonotype. J is TRBJ2-1 and V is TRBV20-1; 8 nucleotides agree with TRBD2. The CDR3 loop spans 14 amino acids. Germline values: CDR1 DFQATT, CDR2 SNEGSKA (reference sequence). The V gene end was trimmed by 0 bases and the J gene end by 4 bases; junction bases not matched to a gene: 2. Here the CDR3 reads CSARDPGGYNEQFF. The CDR3 DNA is TGCAGTGCTAGAGATCCGGGGGGGTACAATGAGCAGTTCTTC.

This clonotype has only a few counts. The chain links TRBV6-2 or TRBV6-3 to TRBJ2-3; TRBD1 matches at 8 bases. Germline V CDR1 and CDR2: MNHEY, SVGEGT. V was pared by 6 bases and J by 2 bases, with 13 bases of the junction left unmatched. CDR3 size: 17 residues. The CDR3 coding sequence is TGTGCCAGCAGATTCAGCACCACAGGGGGGATCACAGATACGCAGTATTTT. This gives the protein CASRFSTTGGITDTQYF.

This clonotype was seen only once. This sequence joins TRBV27 and TRBJ2-3; D perhaps matches TRBD2 (6 bases). This CDR3 spans 14 amino acids. Germline V gene lookup returns CDR1 MNHEY and CDR2 SMNVEV (reference sequence). V was pared by 2 bases and J by 5 bases, with 11 bases between. The CDR3 DNA sequence: TGTGCCAGCAGTTTACAGGGAGGTGAAGATACGCAGTATTTT. Protein sequence: CASSLQGGEDTQYF.

There are a few counts of this clonotype. In nucleotides, the CDR3 is TGTGCCAGCGACGGGGAGGGGGGTGGCTACACCTTC. Its protein is CASDGEGGGYTF. The V and J genes are TRBV12-3 or TRBV12-4 and TRBJ1-2, with D perhaps TRBD1 (6 bases). The CDR3 consists of 12 residues. V was pared by 8 bases and J by 7 bases, with 14 bases between.

This clonotype was seen many times. The chain uses TRBV12-3 or TRBV12-4 and TRBJ1-2; D is uncertain. The CDR3 runs 18 residues. V gave up 4 bases and J gave up 4 bases, with 25 bases separating them. The chain's CDR3 is CASSSLLFTSGNGYGYTF. The CDR3 nucleotides read TGTGCCAGCAGTTCTCTCTTGTTTACGTCCGGTAACGGCTATGGCTACACCTTC.

This clonotype was seen a handful of times. CDR3: CASSPRTRQETQYF. CDR3 nucleotides: TGTGCCAGCAGCCCCCGGACTAGGCAAGAGACCCAGTACTTC. This chain links TRBV9 with TRBJ2-5; TRBD2 agrees at 7 bases. V shed 4 bases, J shed 2 bases, and the junction held 5 bases outside the gene matches. CDR1 is SGDLS and CDR2 is YYNGEE in the germline V gene. CDR3 size: 14 residues.

This clonotype came up many times. The genes are TRBV7-2 and TRBJ1-6, with 10 bases matching TRBD1. The germline gives CDR1 SGHTA, CDR2 FQGNSA. After removal of 5 bases from V and 9 bases from J, the junction contained 7 bases not matched to a gene. The CDR3 is 15 residues long. The CDR3 spells CASSPGQGDISPLHF. The CDR3 DNA reads TGTGCCAGCAGCCCCGGACAGGGGGACATTTCACCCCTCCACTTT.

This clonotype was seen more than once but under ten times. The chain combines TRBV6-1 with TRBJ1-6; maybe TRBD1 (5 bases). The CDR3 has 14 residues. Germline V gives CDR1 MNHNS, CDR2 SASEGT. V lost 2 bases to trimming and J lost 8 bases, with 10 bases between them. CDR3 sequence reads: CASSELGVDSPLHF. CDR3 coding DNA: TGTGCCAGCAGTGAACTGGGGGTAGATTCACCCCTCCACTTT.

This clonotype was seen a handful of times. This CDR3 reads CASSDRAENSPLHF. In DNA form, the CDR3 reads TGTGCCAGCAGTGACAGGGCGGAAAATTCACCCCTCCACTTT. The chain is built from TRBV27 and TRBJ1-6, with 7 bases lining up with TRBD1. Germline CDR1 and CDR2: MNHEY and SMNVEV (reference sequence). The length of the CDR3 is 14 residues. V was pared by 5 bases and J by 7 bases, with 5 bases of the junction left unmatched.

This chain connects TRBV6-1 to TRBJ1-1; the match to TRBD1 covers 10 bases. Germline V gene lookup returns CDR1 MNHNS and CDR2 SASEGT. V lost 7 bases and J lost 3; bases outside the gene matches: 5. CDR3 length: 14 residues. The CDR3 reads CASTGTGADTEAFF. The DNA of the CDR3 is TGTGCCAGCACCGGGACAGGGGCAGACACTGAAGCTTTCTTT.

This clonotype was detected a few times. This chain links TRBV5-4 with TRBJ1-1; possibly TRBD1 for D (5 bases). V was pared by 0 bases and J by 1 base, with 10 bases between. The CDR3 has 15 amino acids. CDR1 is SGHNT, CDR2 YYREEE, per germline (reference sequence). CDR3 amino acids: CASSLGQGQNTEAFF. The CDR3, as DNA: TGTGCCAGCAGCTTGGGGCAGGGTCAGAACACTGAAGCTTTCTTT.

This clonotype has just a few counts. This chain links TRBV7-9 with TRBJ2-3, with TRBD1 identical over 7 bases. With V trimmed by 9 bases and J by 0 bases, 3 bases remained unmatched. The germline V gene encodes CDR1 SEHNR and CDR2 FQNEAQ (reference sequence). The CDR3 runs 13 residues. The CDR3 sequence: CARGDSSTDTQYF. CDR3 nucleotide sequence: TGTGCCAGGGGGGACAGTAGCACAGATACGCAGTATTTT.

The chain combines TRBV6-6 with TRBJ2-3; a possible D gene is TRBD2 (6 bases). The CDR3 covers 16 residues. Germline assignment: CDR1 MNHNY and CDR2 SVGAGI (reference sequence). With 6 bases removed from V and 5 bases from J, the gap between germline ends came to 21 bases. CDR3 amino acids: CASSAWRGGLGDTQYF. Here the CDR3 DNA reads TGTGCCAGCAGCGCATGGAGGGGCGGTTTGGGAGATACGCAGTATTTT.

This sequence joins TRBV6-1 and TRBJ2-1; D unresolved. Germline values: CDR1 MNHNS, CDR2 SASEGT. Trimming took off 6 bases at V and 0 bases at J, with 18 bases between the two ends. The length of the CDR3 is 17 residues. The CDR3 sequence is CASSLGGYFVSYNEQFF. The DNA of the CDR3 is TGTGCCAGCAGCTTAGGTGGTTACTTCGTCTCCTACAATGAGCAGTTCTTC.

This chain links TRBV7-9 with TRBJ2-3; TRBD2 is a possible D gene (7 bases). Germline V gives CDR1 SEHNR, CDR2 FQNEAQ (reference sequence). The CDR3 is made up of 15 amino acids. Trimming removed 5 bases at V and 4 bases at J, with 16 bases between. CDR3 in DNA: TGTGCCAGCAGCCCTTCGGGGGGCGAGGCAGATACGCAGTATTTT. Its protein product is CASSPSGGEADTQYF.